Sequencing of this TCR beta chain was carried out in a study of blood T cells in healthy people across ages. Combining a sample-barcoded 5' primer with a J-beta primer mix, a second PCR ran for 7 to 11 cycles. MiXCR, run by TCRdb on the 5' RACE reads, gives a single entry per CDR3 protein. The sample has fewer than 950,000 distinct CDR3 sequences; around 34% are singletons. Germline CDR1 reads SEHNR; CDR2 reads FQNEAQ (reference sequence). V was trimmed by 2 bases and J by 0 bases, leaving 7 bases between them. This CDR3 spans 14 amino acids. The material sequenced was blood. This chain links TRBV7-9 with TRBJ2-5, with no clear D. The receptor's source is a man younger than 35 in good health. CDR3 in amino acids: CASSLLRYQETQYF. The CDR3 coding sequence is TGTGCCAGCAGCTTACTCCGATACCAAGAGACCCAGTACTTC.